What follows are 32 T cell receptor beta chains derived from one specimen sequenced in a study of CD8+CD57+ T cells in acquired aplastic anemia. Template material for TCR beta VDJ and CDR3 profiling consisted of genomic DNA. MiXCR, applied by TCRdb to the reads, yields one record per CDR3 protein. This table has 200,000 to 300,000 distinct CDR3 sequences, 82% appearing once. Patients chosen for sequencing had CD8+CD57+ cells that had expanded, as shown by flow cytometry. The sample consisted of sorted CD4+, CD8+, or CD8+CD57+ T cells (not recorded which) from PBMCs. The receptor source for this set is a human donor with aplastic anemia.

This chain connects TRBV7-3 to TRBJ2-1, with TRBD2 matching over 9 bases. This CDR3 region has 16 residues. Germline CDR1 reads SGHTA; CDR2 reads FQGTGA. Trimming took 5 bases from V and 8 from J; bases not matched to a gene: 13. CDR3 coding DNA: TGTGCCAGCAGCAGGACCGGGACTAGCACATGCGATGAGCAGTTCTTC. This encodes CASSRTGTSTCDEQFF.

The V and J genes are TRBV13 and TRBJ2-7; D is possibly TRBD2 (7 bases). Trimming took 5 bases from V and 0 from J, leaving 14 bases between them. Germline values: CDR1 PRHDT, CDR2 FYEKMQ (reference sequence). CDR3 size: 15 residues. CDR3 in DNA: TGTGCCAGCAGCGAAGAGGGGGGGTCCTCCTACGAGCAGTACTTC. Translation: CASSEEGGSSYEQYF.

Concerning this clonotype itself: A read error may produce the germline difference seen at one junction end. CDR3 bases: TGTGCCACCAGGGAGGGGGGCACACATAAGCAACATTTT. It translates to CATREGGTHKQHF. The V and J genes are TRBV15 and TRBJ2-3; D might be TRBD1 or TRBD2, each matching 6 bases. Germline V gives CDR1 LNHNV, CDR2 YYDKDF (reference sequence). This CDR3 is built from 13 residues.

Points on this clonotype: One end of the junction fails to match germline, which may point to a read error. CDR3 amino acids: CASGDGGSGTNDF. The DNA for the CDR3 is TGTGCCAGCGGCGACGGAGGCAGCGGGACGAACGATTTT. The chain combines TRBV7-9 with TRBJ2-3; TRBD2 matches at 7 bases. Germline values: CDR1 SEHNR, CDR2 FQNEAQ (reference sequence). The CDR3 totals 13 residues.

The chain employs TRBV7-9 and TRBJ1-2, with D possibly TRBD1 on 6 matching bases. The CDR3 loop spans 16 amino acids. CDR1 and CDR2 from the germline V gene are SEHNR and FQNEAQ (reference sequence). V was clipped by 3 bases and J by 9 bases, with 23 bases between them. This CDR3 reads CASSLEGGETGERYTF. CDR3 nucleotides: TGTGCCAGCAGCTTGGAGGGGGGGGAGACCGGAGAGCGCTACACCTTC.

This clonotype was seen only once. This chain connects TRBV15 to TRBJ1-1, with 7 positions matching TRBD1. The V segment lost 4 bases and the J segment 1 base; nucleotides outside the gene matches: 3. The length of the CDR3 is 14 residues. The germline V gene has CDR1 LNHNV and CDR2 YYDKDF (reference sequence). The CDR3 protein is CATSIGDRNTEAFF. The CDR3 DNA reads TGTGCCACCAGCATAGGGGACAGGAACACTGAAGCTTTCTTT.

Comments on this clonotype: Since a much larger clone is just one base distant, this may be a read error. The rearrangement joins TRBV6-2 or TRBV6-3 to TRBJ2-1; possibly TRBD1 for D (7 bases). CDR3 length equals 13 residues. The V gene's germline CDR1 is MNHEY and CDR2 SVGEGT. V was cut by 6 bases and J by 13 bases, with 19 bases left in between. The CDR3: CASSQGGGNGQFF. CDR3 bases: TGTGCCAGCAGCCAGGGGGGCGGAAACGGTCAGTTCTTC.

The chain uses TRBV3-1 and TRBJ1-2, with D possibly being TRBD1 (6 bases). Germline V gene sequence: CDR1 LGHDT, CDR2 YNNKEL (reference sequence). V lost 3 bases, J lost 10 bases, and 15 bases lay in between. This CDR3 is built from 13 residues. CDR3 DNA: TGTGCCAGCAGCCAGATTCGGGACAACGCCTACACCTTC. The encoded protein is CASSQIRDNAYTF.

V usage is TRBV2 and J usage is TRBJ1-1, with no clear D. The CDR3 covers 13 residues. Trimming left V 6 bases short and J 7 bases short, with 15 bases between. In germline, CDR1 is SNHLY, CDR2 FYNNEI. The CDR3 is CASSLIQGREAFF. DNA for the CDR3: TGTGCCAGCAGCTTAATCCAAGGCCGTGAAGCTTTCTTT. The entire variable domain, with the rest obtained from reference TRBV2 and TRBJ1-1, is as follows: EPEVTQTPSHQVTQMGQEVILRCVPISNHLYFYWYRQILGQKVEFLVSFYNNEISEKSEIFDDQFSVERPDGSNFTLKIRSTKLEDSAMYFCASSLIQGREAFFGQGTRLTVV.

Regarding this clonotype: A junction boundary mismatches the germline segment, possibly from a read error. The V gene is TRBV9, the J gene TRBJ2-3; D may match TRBD1 or TRBD2 (5 bases each). The length of the CDR3 is 13 residues. Germline values: CDR1 SGDLS, CDR2 YYNGEE. For the CDR3, the DNA is TGTGCCAGCGGGGACGGGGCCACTACTACGTATTTTTTT. Amino acids: CASGDGATTTYFF.

A word on this clonotype: One junction end does not reproduce the germline sequence, and a read error may be involved. V gene TRBV2 combines with J gene TRBJ2-3; D is unresolved. The CDR3 has 12 residues. Germline V gives CDR1 SNHLY, CDR2 FYNNEI. This chain's CDR3 is CASSVSSSTQYF. The CDR3 region has the DNA TGTGCCAGCAGCGTATCGTCAAGCACGCAGTACTTT. The variable domain in full, completed from reference TRBV2 and TRBJ2-3, reads EPEVTQTPSHQVTQMGQEVILRCVPISNHLYFYWYRQILGQKVEFLVSFYNNEISEKSEIFDDQFSVERPDGSNFTLKIRSTKLEDSAMYFCASSVSSSTQYFGPGTRLTVL.

This clonotype was recorded a few times. The chain carries TRBV2 and TRBJ1-2, with D unresolved. V was cut by 5 bases and J by 4 bases, with 11 bases left in between. This CDR3 spans 13 amino acids. Looked up from germline, CDR1 is SNHLY and CDR2 is FYNNEI. The CDR3: CASSLRTGYGYTF. CDR3 bases: TGTGCCAGCAGTCTTCGGACGGGCTATGGCTACACCTTC. Filled out from reference TRBV2 and TRBJ1-2, the complete variable domain reads EPEVTQTPSHQVTQMGQEVILRCVPISNHLYFYWYRQILGQKVEFLVSFYNNEISEKSEIFDDQFSVERPDGSNFTLKIRSTKLEDSAMYFCASSLRTGYGYTFGSGTRLTVV.

On this clonotype: Compared with germline, one end of the junction differs, possibly owing to a read error. This chain joins TRBV7-8 and TRBJ2-7, with D possibly being TRBD1 (5 bases). From germline, CDR1 is SGHVS and CDR2 FQNEAQ. This CDR3 has 15 residues. The CDR3 DNA reads TGTGCCAGCAGCTTACTGGGGCGTCCCGATAAGCAGCATTACTTC. Amino acid sequence: CASSLLGRPDKQHYF. Combining the CDR3 with reference TRBV7-8 and TRBJ2-7 gives the whole variable domain GAGVSQSPRYKVAKRGQDVALRCDPISGHVSLFWYQQALGQGPEFLTYFQNEAQLDKSGLPSDRFFAERPEGSVSTLKIQRTQQEDSAVYLCASSLLGRPDKQHYFGPGTRLTVT.

V and J are TRBV9 and TRBJ1-5; D call uncertain. V lost 5 bases and J 13 bases, leaving 25 bases between the germline ends. CDR1 and CDR2 (germline): SGDLS, YYNGEE. The CDR3 totals 15 residues. The CDR3 DNA is TGTGCCAGCAGTGTTGAAGCGGGGAACACCGGGGAGCAGCATTTT. Translated: CASSVEAGNTGEQHF. Filled out from reference TRBV9 and TRBJ1-5, the complete variable domain reads DSGVTQTPKHLITATGQRVTLRCSPRSGDLSVYWYQQSLDQGLQFLIQYYNGEERAKGNILERFSAQQFPDLHSELNLSSLELGDSALYFCASSVEAGNTGEQHFGDGTRLSIL.

This clonotype has at least ten counts. The chain couples TRBV11-3 to TRBJ1-1, with a possible D match to TRBD1 (6 bases). The V gene lost 5 bases and the J gene lost 3 bases, with 13 bases spanning the gap. The CDR3 runs 14 residues. Germline CDR1 reads SGHNT; CDR2 reads YENEEA. CDR3 in amino acids: CASSARPGDTEAFF. The CDR3 DNA sequence: TGTGCCAGCAGCGCGCGGCCAGGGGACACTGAAGCTTTCTTT.

The chain joins TRBV5-1 to TRBJ1-3; maybe TRBD1 (6 bases). The germline gives CDR1 SGHRS, CDR2 YFSETQ. Trimming cost V 4 bases and J 2 bases, with 10 bases left between them. The CDR3 covers 14 residues. The CDR3 reads CASSVSGAGNTIYF. The DNA of the CDR3 is TGCGCCAGCAGCGTTTCAGGGGCTGGAAACACCATATATTTT.

This clonotype showed up just once. This chain joins TRBV15 and TRBJ2-4, with TRBD1 matching over 7 bases. Germline values: CDR1 LNHNV, CDR2 YYDKDF (reference sequence). V trimming: 0 bases; J trimming: 0 bases; junction bases outside the gene matches: 8. CDR3 length equals 18 residues. CDR3 sequence (DNA): TGTGCCACCAGCAGAGATGCTACAGGGGAACTAGCCAAAAACATTCAGTACTTC. This translates into CATSRDATGELAKNIQYF.

CDR3 DNA: TGTGCCAGCAGCGTAGGGTCAGATACGCATGATTTTAACGTCCTGACTTTC. Its translation: CASSVGSDTHDFNVLTF. J is TRBJ2-6 and V is TRBV9; D unclear. Germline CDR1 and CDR2: SGDLS and YYNGEE. This CDR3 spans 17 amino acids. The V end lost 0 bases, the J end lost 10 bases, and 20 bases lay between the germline ends. The variable domain in full, with the rest retrieved from reference TRBV9 and TRBJ2-6, is DSGVTQTPKHLITATGQRVTLRCSPRSGDLSVYWYQQSLDQGLQFLIQYYNGEERAKGNILERFSAQQFPDLHSELNLSSLELGDSALYFCASSVGSDTHDFNVLTFGAGSRLTVL.

This clonotype was recorded at least ten times. The V gene is TRBV5-1, the J gene TRBJ1-1; possibly TRBD1 for D (5 bases). This CDR3 has 15 amino acids. V lost 2 bases to trimming and J lost 4 bases, with 15 bases between them. The germline V gene encodes CDR1 SGHRS and CDR2 YFSETQ. CDR3 amino acids: CASSFGQGGGTEAFF. CDR3 in DNA: TGCGCCAGCAGCTTTGGGCAGGGTGGCGGCACTGAAGCTTTCTTT.

V is TRBV7-8 and J is TRBJ2-7; weak D call: TRBD2 (6 bases). Germline V lookup: CDR1 SGHVS, CDR2 FQNEAQ. The CDR3 runs to 18 residues. The CDR3 loop reads CASSLAGGPDMQYYELYV. The CDR3 DNA is TGTGCCAGCAGCTTAGCGGGAGGTCCCGATATGCAGTATTACGAGCTGTACGTC.

The rearrangement uses TRBV5-4 and TRBJ2-1; D is tentatively TRBD1 or TRBD2 (5 bases each). Trimming left V 4 bases short and J 3 bases short, with 17 bases between. Per the germline V gene, CDR1 is SGHNT and CDR2 is YYREEE (reference sequence). The length of the CDR3 is 16 residues. CDR3 nucleotide sequence: TGTGCCAGCAGCCATACTAGTGGGGGATACTACAATGAGCAGTTCTTC. This sequence encodes CASSHTSGGYYNEQFF.

Comments on this clonotype: A read error may explain this, as a much larger clone is one base away. V and J are TRBV9 and TRBJ1-1; D uncertain. Germline V CDR1 and CDR2: SGDLS, YYNGEE. V gave up 0 bases and J gave up 12 bases, with 21 bases separating them. This CDR3 is 15 amino acids long. As DNA, the CDR3 is TGTGCCAGCAGCGTAGGGACCGCCCGAAATCAGCACCCTTTCTTT. Amino acids: CASSVGTARNQHPFF.

Details on this clonotype: The CDR3 end shows no conserved phenylalanine or tryptophan, and so a read error is likely. Because the CDR3's place on the DNA is in doubt, the DNA is left out and the CDR3 is given as listed by TCRdb. The chain recombines TRBV10-3 with TRBJ2-7. The CDR3 is made up of 15 amino acids, end residues included. Germline lookup yields CDR1 ENHRY and CDR2 SYGVKD. The CDR3 sequence is CAISESTGEHFNEYL.

This clonotype was picked up one time. The CDR3 loop reads CASSGGEGANYGYF. CDR3 DNA sequence: TGTGCCAGCAGCGGGGGAGAGGGCGCAAACTATGGGTACTTC. J is TRBJ2-7 and V is TRBV7-2; D tentatively fits TRBD1 or TRBD2 (5 bases each). V lost 5 bases and J lost 12, with 23 bases in between. CDR3 length: 14 amino acids. Germline CDR1 reads SGHTA; CDR2 reads FQGNSA.

V and J are TRBV5-1 and TRBJ1-2; D not certain. The V gene lost 2 bases and the J gene lost 10 bases, with 15 bases spanning the gap. The CDR3 loop spans 13 amino acids. From germline, CDR1 is SGHRS and CDR2 YFSETQ. Written as DNA, the CDR3 is TGCGCCAGCAGCTTTACCCCAGGCTACGACTACACCTTC. This codes for CASSFTPGYDYTF.

The chain joins TRBV18 to TRBJ2-3; tentatively, D is TRBD1 (5 bases). Between the trimmed V and J ends, which lost 3 bases and 12 bases, there was a span of 25 bases. Germline CDR1 and CDR2: KGHSH and LQKENI. The CDR3 totals 16 residues. CDR3: CASSPTEGATNDKQYF. The CDR3 nucleotides are TGTGCCAGCTCACCCACCGAAGGGGCAACTAATGATAAACAGTATTTT.

The genes are TRBV7-8 and TRBJ1-6; 9 bases map to TRBD1. The ends lost 4 bases at V and 19 bases at J; junction bases unmatched: 14. This CDR3 contains 14 residues. CDR1 is SGHVS, CDR2 FQNEAQ, per germline. For the CDR3, the DNA is TGTGCCAGCAGCTCGACAGGGGGTAACTCTACGCAGCACTTT. Translation gives CASSSTGGNSTQHF. The entire variable domain, with the rest obtained from reference TRBV7-8 and TRBJ1-6, is as follows: GAGVSQSPRYKVAKRGQDVALRCDPISGHVSLFWYQQALGQGPEFLTYFQNEAQLDKSGLPSDRFFAERPEGSVSTLKIQRTQQEDSAVYLCASSSTGGNSTQHFGNGTRLTVT.

With regard to this clonotype: An end of the junction differs from the germline gene, which may be a read error. V usage is TRBV7-9 and J usage is TRBJ2-7; D possibly corresponds to TRBD2 (5 bases). The CDR3 is made up of 14 amino acids. CDR1 is SEHNR, CDR2 FQNEAQ, per germline (reference sequence). In nucleotides, the CDR3 is TGTGCCAGCAGCTTACCCGAGCGGTTAAGCTCCTACAATTTC. Protein product: CASSLPERLSSYNF.

The chain carries TRBV11-1 and TRBJ1-1, with a possible D match to TRBD1 (6 bases). Per germline, CDR1 SGHAT and CDR2 FQDESV (reference sequence). The CDR3 has 14 residues. The DNA for the CDR3 is TGTGACAGTAGCGTAGGGGGAGAGACCTATGAAGCTTTCTTT. Translated: CDSSVGGETYEAFF.

On this clonotype itself: One end of the junction is discordant with germline, which a read error may explain. V gene TRBV7-6 combines with J gene TRBJ1-1, with unresolved D. Per germline, CDR1 SGHVS and CDR2 FNYEAQ. This CDR3 is 14 amino acids long. This CDR3 is CASSLGRQLSGANF. In DNA, the CDR3 is TGTGCCAGCAGCCTAGGGAGGCAACTCTCTGGAGCCAACTTT.

The rearrangement joins TRBV7-9 to TRBJ1-1; the D gene is possibly TRBD1 (6 bases). This CDR3 comprises 15 residues. V lost 11 bases and J 14 bases, leaving 33 bases between the germline ends. CDR1 is SEHNR, CDR2 FQNEAQ, per germline (reference sequence). For the CDR3, the DNA is TGTGCCGGCCAGGGGTCTAGGGAGACCCAATATGTAGGGTTCTTT. Amino acid sequence: CAGQGSRETQYVGFF.

In this sample, this clonotype turned up once. The gene calls are TRBV7-3 and TRBJ1-1, with a tentative D call TRBD1 (6 bases). The CDR3 loop spans 15 amino acids. The V end was cut by 2 bases, the J end by 11 bases, with 21 bases between. From germline, CDR1 is SGHTA and CDR2 FQGTGA. CDR3 sequence (DNA): TGTGCCAGCAGCTTAGATGGACAGAAACACACAAACGCTTTCTTT. This codes for CASSLDGQKHTNAFF.